This is a list of T cell receptor beta chains from one sample in a study of breast tumors, draining lymph nodes, adjacent tissues. Via MiXCR, TCRdb re-called the multiplex PCR reads, giving one row per CDR3 protein. The table records some 16,000 distinct CDR3 sequences, around 49% of them present only once. The specimen was tumor-adjacent breast tissue. The receptors shown here come from a female donor with breast cancer. Some clones in this sample may be carry-over from other donors' samples. Both conserved end residues are part of each CDR3.

CDR3 length: 13; V gene: TRBV12-3/TRBV12-4; CDR3 protein: CASSPQPNTEAFF
CDR3 length: 15; V gene: TRBV13; CDR3 protein: CASSSDRELIYEQYF
CDR3 length: 13; V gene: TRBV19; CDR3 protein: CASSIGPLQPQHF
CDR3 length: 12; V gene: TRBV29-1; CDR3 protein: CSVESTDYEQYF
CDR3 length: 17; V gene: TRBV19; CDR3 protein: CASRNGAGGPSYNEQFF
CDR3 length: 15; V gene: TRBV11-2; CDR3 protein: CASRVSIAGANVLTF
CDR3 length: 15; V gene: TRBV24-1; CDR3 protein: CATSDPSGSSYEQYF
CDR3 length: 12; V gene: TRBV7-2; CDR3 protein: CASSFLVNEQFF
CDR3 length: 12; V gene: TRBV20-1; CDR3 protein: CSARNRNEKLFF
CDR3 length: 16; V gene: TRBV27; CDR3 protein: CASSFQGSANTGELFF
CDR3 length: 17; V gene: TRBV9; CDR3 protein: CVSSGGTSGRGTDTQYF
CDR3 length: 15; V gene: TRBV20-1; CDR3 protein: CSATTGFESGQEQCF
CDR3 length: 14; V gene: TRBV24-1; CDR3 protein: CATSRAGGIDTQYF
CDR3 length: 16; V gene: TRBV11-3; CDR3 protein: CASSFVVSSYNSPLHF
CDR3 length: 14; V gene: TRBV7-9; CDR3 protein: CASSIWDGNEKLFF
CDR3 length: 18; V gene: TRBV4-2; CDR3 protein: CASSQLNLAGGSTDTQYF
CDR3 length: 13; V gene: TRBV18; CDR3 protein: CASSPHRGNEQFF
CDR3 length: 15; V gene: TRBV5-1; CDR3 protein: CASSGTGSGANVLTF
CDR3 length: 14; V gene: TRBV30; CDR3 protein: CAWSKTGPGSTIYF
CDR3 length: 14; V gene: TRBV10-3; CDR3 protein: CAISVGQNNSPLHF
CDR3 length: 14; V gene: TRBV12-3/TRBV12-4; CDR3 protein: CASSTGGYNQPQHF
CDR3 length: 15; V gene: TRBV10-2; CDR3 protein: CASKTTGGNNSPLHF
CDR3 length: 16; V gene: TRBV29-1; CDR3 protein: CSAYRGPNVNNKKRFF
CDR3 length: 14; V gene: TRBV2; CDR3 protein: CASSEGLERGEQYF
CDR3 length: 15; V gene: TRBV20-1; CDR3 protein: CSARGLAGASDVRFF
CDR3 length: 13; V gene: TRBV20-1; CDR3 protein: CSASLAGSSEQYF
CDR3 length: 17; V gene: TRBV15; CDR3 protein: CATSRQTSGRFSGELFF
CDR3 length: 12; V gene: TRBV30; CDR3 protein: CAWSAYCNEQFF
CDR3 length: 16; V gene: TRBV11-2; CDR3 protein: CASSLVPGRGFSGYTF
CDR3 length: 13; V gene: TRBV12-5; CDR3 protein: CASGLDNTHTQYF
CDR3 length: 14; V gene: TRBV7-6; CDR3 protein: CASSLSVNGYKQYF
CDR3 length: 14; V gene: TRBV29-1; CDR3 protein: CSVEVRQVASEQFF
CDR3 length: 17; V gene: TRBV4-2; CDR3 protein: CASSQDPLTVGTDTQYF
CDR3 length: 20; V gene: TRBV7-8; CDR3 protein: CASSLLSLGRSRGGTEKLFF
CDR3 length: 16; V gene: TRBV19; CDR3 protein: CASRGEGLSGANVLTF
CDR3 length: 15; V gene: TRBV2; CDR3 protein: CASSEYQQVNTEAFF
CDR3 length: 18; V gene: TRBV15; CDR3 protein: CATSRDGAGGPLLHEQFF
CDR3 length: 13; V gene: TRBV29-1; CDR3 protein: CNILSGGGNEQFF
CDR3 length: 13; V gene: TRBV9; CDR3 protein: CASSGGTSGWQFF
CDR3 length: 23; V gene: TRBV29-1; CDR3 protein: CSVQSSGGDYGYTFGSGGEKLFF